Here is one T cell receptor beta chain with its context. This sample stems from a study of blood T cell repertoires in COVID-19. Study in general: The study drew acute and convalescent COVID-19 samples from the United States, Italy and Spain.

The protocol was immunoSEQ multiplex PCR, while the TCRdb copy is restricted to in-frame clones and leaves out a portion. Of under 200,000 clones in the sample, more than 75% were seen once. Trimming removed 4 bases from V and 2 bases from J; junction bases left unmatched: 2. The V gene's germline CDR1 is LGHNA and CDR2 YNFKEQ. This CDR3 comprises 13 residues. The chain couples TRBV4-2 to TRBJ2-7, with 7 bases matching TRBD1. Source material: peripheral blood. The TCR was taken from a young man with acute or convalescent COVID-19. Here the CDR3 reads CASSPDRPYEQYF. The CDR3 nucleotides read TGTGCCAGCAGCCCGGACAGGCCCTACGAGCAGTACTTC.